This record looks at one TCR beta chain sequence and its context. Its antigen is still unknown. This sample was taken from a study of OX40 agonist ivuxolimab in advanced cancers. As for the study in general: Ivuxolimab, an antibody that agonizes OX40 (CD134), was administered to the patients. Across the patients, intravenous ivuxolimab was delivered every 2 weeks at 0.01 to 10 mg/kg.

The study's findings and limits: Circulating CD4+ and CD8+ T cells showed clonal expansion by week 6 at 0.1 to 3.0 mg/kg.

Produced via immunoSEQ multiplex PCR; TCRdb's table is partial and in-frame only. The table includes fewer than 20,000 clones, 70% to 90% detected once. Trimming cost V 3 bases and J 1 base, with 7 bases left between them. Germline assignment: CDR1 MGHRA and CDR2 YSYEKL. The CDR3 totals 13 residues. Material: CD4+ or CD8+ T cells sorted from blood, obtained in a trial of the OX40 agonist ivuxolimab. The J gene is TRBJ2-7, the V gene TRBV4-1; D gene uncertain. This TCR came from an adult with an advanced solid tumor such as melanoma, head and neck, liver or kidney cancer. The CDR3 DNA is TGCGCCAGCAGCCATCCGTCATCCTACGAGCAGTACTTC. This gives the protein CASSHPSSYEQYF.